This T cell receptor (beta chain) is drawn from a study of T-cell reconstitution after alpha-beta-depleted transplantation in children (dated by TCRdb to 2016 to 2017). About the study as a whole: Using TCR repertoire profiling, the study quantitatively followed how T-cell immune reconstitution unfolded in children after TCRalphabeta/CD19-depleted allogeneic hematopoietic cell transplantation. Study-wide findings and limitations: About two months after transplant, the apparently early recovery of alphabetaT-cell counts reportedly depended on just several hundred clones that had expanded rapidly and came from non-depleted graft cells. In some patients, the high TCRbeta diversity seen at day 60 was put down to recipient T cells and intrathymic progenitors that had survived conditioning. The frequencies of hyperexpanded clones fell over the following months, and after one year, T-cell counts and TCRbeta diversity were mostly attributed to newly produced T cells.

Regarding this clonotype: The antigen it recognizes is unknown. Per-base qualities were not stored, and no clone one base away is much larger.

Cut back by 5 bases and 4 bases, the V and J ends lie 9 bases apart. From its cysteine to its phenylalanine, the CDR3 spans 12 amino acids. Kept here is only the CDR3 DNA, which spans 36 bases and is read in frame from base 1. CDR1 and CDR2 were assigned from the germline V gene as MNHEY and SVGEGT. The library was built by means of PCR. For sequencing, an Illumina HiSeq 2500 was employed. To normalize quantification of the TCRbeta repertoire, the TCR libraries were built with molecular barcoding that relied on unique molecular identifiers. Clones were called with MiXCR by TCRdb after fastp trimmed the public reads at Q25, and only in-frame beta chains were retained. Rows are unified per CDR3 protein, each entry keeping the most common DNA and genes. For this sample the table gives about 600,000 distinct CDR3 sequences, of which around 13% were detected only once. The top ten clonotypes cover about 2.2% of the sample.

The treatment or condition label for this specimen denotes: allogeneic hematopoietic cell transplantation with graft depleted of TCRalphabeta T cells and CD19 B cells. The children who served as transplant recipients had been given grafts of TCRalphabeta/CD19-depleted allogeneic hematopoietic cells. This specimen was PBMCs, mostly from graft donor cells, taken 360 days after TCRalphabeta/CD19-depleted stem cell transplant. The sequence is built from TRBV6-2 or TRBV6-3 and TRBJ2-7; TRBD1 could be the D gene, as 6 bases match. The TCR originated in a male patient younger than 18 who had a stem cell transplant for acute myeloid leukemia, so the T cells may come from the graft donor. The CDR3 region has the sequence CASSDQGYEQYF. The DNA sequence follows: TGTGCCAGCAGTGACCAGGGGTACGAGCAGTACTTC.